The T cell receptor (beta chain) under discussion was sequenced for a study of cytomegalovirus exposure and HLA in healthy donors. This CDR3 is built from 17 residues. J was trimmed by 1 base and V by 5 bases; bases with no gene match: 9. Germline V gene data show CDR1 as MNHEY and CDR2 as SMNVEV (reference sequence). Study-wide results and limits: Later, an analysis showed that TCR beta chains associated with HLA were more clonally expanded than others that were equally common. It is likely that the observed cluster of highly shared sequence variants was a sequencing artifact.

Points on this clone: Its specificity is not known.

Amplification used 60 Vbeta primers and 13 Jbeta primers. Sequenced by immunoSEQ multiplex PCR; TCRdb stores in-frame clones only, minus some. This sample has over 150,000 clones, with approximately 80% found just once. Nominally healthy donors provided the samples, though records likely missed some immune exposures. Input material: PBMCs. The chain links TRBV27 to TRBJ1-5; 9 nucleotides line up with TRBD1. This TCR was recovered from a man between 18 and 35 years old in good health and CMV-seronegative. The CDR3 DNA reads as TGTGCCAGCAGTCGCCTCACAGGGGGCCTAAGCAATCAGCCCCAGCATTTT. It codes for CASSRLTGGLSNQPQHF.